This T cell receptor beta chain was recorded in a study of post-analysis software for immune sequencing data. Broader study findings: The study found TRBV5-6, TRBV5-1 and TRBV20-1 among five TRBV segments more frequent in patients than controls.

CDR1 and CDR2 (germline): SGHRS, YFSETQ. This CDR3 region has 14 residues. V shed 5 bases and J 8 bases; nucleotides not matched to a gene: 10. Prepared libraries of TCR beta cDNA carried unique molecular identifiers. Using its own MiXCR run on the PCR reads, TCRdb lists one record per CDR3 protein. The sample has some 690,000 distinct CDR3 sequences, approximately 60% seen once. A note on this clonotype: Its antigen remains unidentified.

Material: blood. The genes are TRBV5-1 and TRBJ2-1; 7 positions agree with TRBD2. The receptor comes from a girl aged 2-10 years with multiple sclerosis. The CDR3 region has the DNA TGCGCCAGCAGTTCTAGCGGAGCTAGGGATGAGCAGTTCTTC. Translated: CASSSSGARDEQFF.